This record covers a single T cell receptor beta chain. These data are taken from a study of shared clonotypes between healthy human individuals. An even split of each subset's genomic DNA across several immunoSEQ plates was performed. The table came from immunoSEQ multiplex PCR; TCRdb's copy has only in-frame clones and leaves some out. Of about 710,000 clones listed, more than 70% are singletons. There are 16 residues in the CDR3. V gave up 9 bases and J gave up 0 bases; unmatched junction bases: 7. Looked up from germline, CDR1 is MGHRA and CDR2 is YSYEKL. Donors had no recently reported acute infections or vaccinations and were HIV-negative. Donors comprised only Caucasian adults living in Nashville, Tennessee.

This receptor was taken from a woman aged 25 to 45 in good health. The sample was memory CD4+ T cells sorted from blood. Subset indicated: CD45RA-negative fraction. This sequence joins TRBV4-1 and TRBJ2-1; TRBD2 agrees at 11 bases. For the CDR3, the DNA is TGCGCCAGGGGGGGACTAGCGGCTCACTCCTACAATGAGCAGTTCTTC. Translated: CARGGLAAHSYNEQFF.